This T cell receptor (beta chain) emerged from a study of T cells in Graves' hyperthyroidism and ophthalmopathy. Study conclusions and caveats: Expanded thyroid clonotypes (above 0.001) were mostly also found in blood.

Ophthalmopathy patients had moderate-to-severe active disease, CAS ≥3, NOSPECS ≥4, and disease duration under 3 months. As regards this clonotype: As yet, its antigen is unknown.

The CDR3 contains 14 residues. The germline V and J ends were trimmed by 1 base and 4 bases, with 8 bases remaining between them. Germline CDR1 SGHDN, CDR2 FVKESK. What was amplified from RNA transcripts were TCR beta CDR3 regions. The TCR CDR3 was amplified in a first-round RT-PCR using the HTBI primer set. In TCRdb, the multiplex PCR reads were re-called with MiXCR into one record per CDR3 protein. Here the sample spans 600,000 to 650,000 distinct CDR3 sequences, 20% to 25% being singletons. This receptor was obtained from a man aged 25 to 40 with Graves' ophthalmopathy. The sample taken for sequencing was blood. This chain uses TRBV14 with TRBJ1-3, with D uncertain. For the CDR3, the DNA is TGTGCCAGCAGCCAAGGATCCCCGGGAAACACCATATATTTT. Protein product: CASSQGSPGNTIYF.